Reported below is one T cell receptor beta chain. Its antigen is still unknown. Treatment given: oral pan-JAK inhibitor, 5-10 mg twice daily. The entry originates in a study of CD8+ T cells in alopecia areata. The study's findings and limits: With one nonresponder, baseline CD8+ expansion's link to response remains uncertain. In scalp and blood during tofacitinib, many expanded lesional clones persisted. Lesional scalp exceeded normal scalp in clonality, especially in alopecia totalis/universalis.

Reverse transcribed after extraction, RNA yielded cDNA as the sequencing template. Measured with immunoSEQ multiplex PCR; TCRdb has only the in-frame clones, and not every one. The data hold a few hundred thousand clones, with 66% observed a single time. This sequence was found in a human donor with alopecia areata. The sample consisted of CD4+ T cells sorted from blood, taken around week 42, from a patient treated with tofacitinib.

The CDR3 DNA sequence: TGCGCCAGCAGCCGACAGGGAGACACCGGGGAGCTGTTTTTT. It translates to CASSRQGDTGELFF. The chain combines TRBV5-1 with TRBJ2-2; TRBD1 matches 7 bases. Germline trimming cut 4 bases from V and 3 bases from J; bases unmatched to any gene: 3. CDR1 and CDR2 from the germline V gene are SGHRS and YFSETQ. CDR3 length: 14 amino acids.